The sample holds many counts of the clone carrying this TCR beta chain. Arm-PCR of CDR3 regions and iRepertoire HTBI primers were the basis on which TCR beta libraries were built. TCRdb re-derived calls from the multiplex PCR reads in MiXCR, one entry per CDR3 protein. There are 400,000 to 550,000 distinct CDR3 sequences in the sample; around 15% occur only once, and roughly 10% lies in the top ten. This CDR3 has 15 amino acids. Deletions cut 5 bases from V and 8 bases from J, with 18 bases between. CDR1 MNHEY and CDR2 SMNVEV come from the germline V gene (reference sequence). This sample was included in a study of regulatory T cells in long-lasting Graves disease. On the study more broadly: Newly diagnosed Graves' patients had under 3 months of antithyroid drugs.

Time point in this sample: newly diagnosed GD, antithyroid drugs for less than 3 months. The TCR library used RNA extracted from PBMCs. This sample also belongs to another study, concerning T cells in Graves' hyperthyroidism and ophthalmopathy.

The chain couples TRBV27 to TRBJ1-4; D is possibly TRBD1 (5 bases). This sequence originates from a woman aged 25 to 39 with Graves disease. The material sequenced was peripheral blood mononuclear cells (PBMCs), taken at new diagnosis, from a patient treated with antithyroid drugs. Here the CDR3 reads CASSPLGGIDEKLFF. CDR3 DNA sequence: TGTGCCAGCAGTCCCCTCGGGGGGATAGACGAAAAACTGTTTTTT.